This T cell receptor (beta chain) was recorded in a study of blood T cells in healthy people across ages (dated by TCRdb to between 2014 and 2017). In terms of the full investigation: In model experiments, roughly one uniquely barcoded TCR beta cDNA molecule per two T cells was captured by template switching. To track age-related changes in TCR beta repertoire diversity, the study relied on deep sequencing normalized with unique cDNA molecular identifiers. Four age groups were formed from the donors: young (average approximately 15 years), middle-aged (just under 40), aged (under 70) and long-lived (more than 75). To avoid experimental bias, donors of different ages were spread randomly across the sequencing lanes. The study analyzed two additional independent replicas of 1 million unique cDNA reads from the same blood draw for two donors, one aged 18 to 29 and one aged 80 or older. Overall study outcomes, separate from this receptor: Since profiling was done on bulk unsorted PBMCs, naive and antigen-experienced compartments could not be conclusively compared. Because the CMV infection status of the donors was unknown, age-related changes in expanded clonotypes may potentially have been confounded. Compared with the aged group, more naive CD4+ T cells, fewer expanded clones and increased TCR diversity were shown by the long-lived group, suggesting age selection. Observed TCR beta diversity per million T cells fell roughly linearly with age, and a significant reduction was already apparent by age around 44. Estimates of total diversity from one million sequenced T cells were regarded as lower bounds and underestimates. The percentage of naive T cells measured by flow cytometry correlated strongly with observed TCR beta diversity.

Systemically healthy Caucasian individuals from Russia, some 40 in total and aged about 6 to 90 years, were included as donors. Each donor gave roughly 11 milliliters of peripheral blood, drawn into EDTA-treated Vacutainer tubes. Ficoll-Paque density-gradient centrifugation was used to isolate PBMCs, with at least 6.5 million per sample. Total RNA, at least 5 micrograms per sample, was extracted from PBMCs with Trizol reagent. Naive CD45RAhigh/CD27high T cell percentages were measured by flow cytometry on a PBMC aliquot from every donor. Reading from cysteine to phenylalanine, the CDR3 counts 14 amino acids. Only the CDR3 region is kept as DNA, spanning 42 bases read in frame from base 1. Trimming takes 3 bases from V and 0 bases from J, and the germline ends sit 6 bases apart. The germline V gene specifies MGHDK as CDR1 and SYGVNS as CDR2. To prepare the library, 5' RACE was applied. A second PCR of about 6 to 12 cycles was run with a J-beta primer mix and a sample-barcoded 5' primer. A unique molecular identifier was introduced onto each TCR beta cDNA molecule by a template-switch 5' adaptor carrying 12 random nucleotides. Each sample yielded at least 3 million CDR3-containing paired-end reads. First-strand cDNA was synthesized from all RNA with the Mint cDNA synthesis kit, primed by a TRBC-specific oligonucleotide. After uracil-DNA glycosylase treatment, a first 18-cycle PCR used universal primers M1SS and BC2_uni_R on all cDNA. In the authors' own workflow: Normalization of each sample was performed by random selection of 1 million high-quality reads, each carrying a distinct molecular identifier. Reads with shared molecular identifiers were discarded instead of being binned into consensus sequences. MiTCR, set to a Q25 quality threshold and the strictest error-elimination algorithm, was used for CDR3 identification, clonotype clustering and error correction. A nonparametric unseen species model using Euler transformation provided a lower-bound estimate of total TCR beta diversity. TCRdb passed the public sequencing reads through fastp at Q25 and MiXCR, retaining productive beta sequences. Records with the same CDR3 protein are collapsed into one entry carrying the most frequent genes and DNA. In this record, the V and J calls reflect TCRdb's handling and not the investigators' own analysis. The sample table lists some 1,800,000 distinct CDR3 sequences, around 42% of them with a count of one. Roughly 23% of the sample is in the top ten clones.

The sample holds a few counts of this clonotype. The antigen it binds to is not known. There are no base qualities to consult, and no much larger clone falls within one base. This clonotype was obtained from a human donor in good health. This sequence uses TRBV25-1 and TRBJ1-5; the D gene assignment is ambiguous. The sample was blood. Read as DNA, the sequence is TGTGCCAGCAGTGAGTGGCCTAGCAATCAGCCCCAGCATTTT. This translates into CASSEWPSNQPQHF.